This T cell receptor (beta chain) was recorded in a study of PD-1 blockade in classical Hodgkin lymphoma. Of note for this clone: As yet, its antigen is unknown.

Broader study findings: Compared with baseline, CD4+ but not CD8+ TCR diversity had risen significantly by C4D1. Reported baseline diversity: healthy donors highest, relapsed/refractory patients lowest. Later analyses included only patients treated at least 1 year post-ASCT.

Only in-frame clones appear in the TCRdb table, and some are missing; sequencing was by immunoSEQ multiplex PCR. This sample yields 19,000 or so clones, of which 80% are seen a single time; around 21% belongs to the top ten. The germline V and J ends were trimmed by 2 bases and 2 bases, with 8 bases remaining between them. CDR3 length equals 14 residues. CDR1 is SEHNR, CDR2 FQNEAQ, per germline (reference sequence). Time point indicated: cycle 4 day 1 (C4D1), after five to seven weeks of nivolumab. Brentuximab vedotin exposure varied among the patients, all of whom had relapsed after autologous stem cell transplantation.

This sequence was found in a human donor with classical Hodgkin lymphoma. The V call is TRBV7-9, the J call TRBJ2-3; a weak D match, TRBD2 (5 bases). The sample in question was peripheral blood mononuclear cells (PBMCs), obtained before the fourth cycle of nivolumab. The CDR3: CASSLSGYTDTQYF. The CDR3, as DNA: TGTGCCAGCAGCTTATCGGGGTACACAGATACGCAGTATTTT.